The rows below give T cell receptor beta chains drawn from one sample of a study of identical twins. From the 5' RACE reads, TCRdb called clonotypes with MiXCR, one entry per CDR3 protein. This sample yields roughly 200,000 distinct CDR3 sequences, of which 7.5% are seen a single time; 1.9% belongs to the top ten. These data are also associated with another study on yellow fever vaccine responses in identical twins.

The sequencing input was memory (CD45RO+) T cells sorted from blood. The receptors were sampled from a woman in her late teens or twenties in good health. CDR3s include the opening cysteine and the closing phenylalanine or tryptophan. A D gene is named only where the DNA matches it firmly. Size is omitted from some rows. Given values are once, few, many or a class for expanded clones.

. TRBJ1-1 TRBV29-1 . CSVEKAEAFF TGCAGCGTTGAAAAAGCTGAAGCTTTCTTT
. TRBJ1-2 TRBV7-9 few CASSFIRGNGYTF TGTGCCAGCAGCTTTATTCGGGGGAATGGCTACACCTTC
. TRBJ2-7 TRBV7-2 few CASSFQTGSGSYEQYF TGTGCCAGCAGCTTCCAAACGGGGAGCGGCTCCTACGAGCAGTACTTC
. TRBJ1-1 TRBV3-1 many CASSRRGDEAFF TGTGCCAGCAGCCGACGGGGCGATGAAGCTTTCTTT
. TRBJ2-7 TRBV4-1 few CASKREADAQSEQYF TGCGCCAGCAAAAGGGAAGCGGATGCGCAGTCCGAGCAGTACTTC
. TRBJ1-6 TRBV7-9 few CASSPLGYSPLHF TGTGCCAGCAGCCCCTTGGGGTATTCACCCCTCCACTTT
TRBD1 TRBJ2-7 TRBV6-1 many CASSETGASYEQYF TGTGCCAGCAGTGAAACAGGGGCATCCTACGAGCAGTACTTC
. TRBJ2-1 TRBV29-1 medium-sized CSVSQNNEQFF TGCAGCGTCTCTCAGAACAATGAGCAGTTCTTC
. TRBJ1-6 TRBV20-1 . CSASDRDALHNSPLHF TGCAGTGCTAGTGACCGGGACGCCCTCCATAATTCACCCCTCCACTTT
. TRBJ2-4 TRBV20-1 . CSARELRGNKNIQYF TGCAGTGCTAGAGAGCTCAGGGGAAACAAAAACATTCAGTACTTC
. TRBJ1-5 TRBV28 few CATDPDNQPQHF TGTGCCACCGACCCCGACAATCAGCCCCAGCATTTT
. TRBJ1-5 TRBV7-2 many CASSLTRNQPQHF TGTGCCAGCAGCTTAACCCGGAATCAGCCCCAGCATTTT